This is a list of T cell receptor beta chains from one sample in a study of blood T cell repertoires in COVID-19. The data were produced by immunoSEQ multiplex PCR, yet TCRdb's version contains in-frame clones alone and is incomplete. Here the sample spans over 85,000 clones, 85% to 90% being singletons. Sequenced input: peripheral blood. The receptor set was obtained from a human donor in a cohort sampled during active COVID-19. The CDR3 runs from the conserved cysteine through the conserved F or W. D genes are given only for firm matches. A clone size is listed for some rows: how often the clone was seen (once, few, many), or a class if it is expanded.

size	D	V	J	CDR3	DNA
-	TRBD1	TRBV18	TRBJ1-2	CASSPGTGSNYGYTF	TGTGCCAGCTCACCTGGGACAGGGTCTAACTATGGCTACACCTTC
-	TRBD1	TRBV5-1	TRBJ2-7	CASSLGDRVYEQYF	TGCGCCAGCAGCTTGGGGGACAGGGTCTACGAGCAGTACTTC
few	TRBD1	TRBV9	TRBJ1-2	CASSVGTGGYGYTF	TGTGCCAGCAGCGTAGGGACAGGGGGCTATGGCTACACCTTC
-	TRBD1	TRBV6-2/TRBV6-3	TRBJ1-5	CASSRTGGGQPQHF	TGTGCCAGCAGTCGGACAGGGGGAGGACAGCCCCAGCATTTT
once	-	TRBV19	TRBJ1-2	CASINRVFGGYTF	TGTGCCAGTATCAACAGGGTTTTCGGCGGCTACACCTTC
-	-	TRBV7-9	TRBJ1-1	CASSFYGVEGTEAFF	TGTGCCAGCAGCTTTTACGGGGTAGAAGGCACTGAAGCTTTCTTT
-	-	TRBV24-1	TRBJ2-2	CATSRGSLNAKLFF	TGTGCCACCAGTCGCGGGTCCCTTAACGCGAAGCTGTTTTTT
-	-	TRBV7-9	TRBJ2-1	CASSLVRGLKYNEQFF	TGTGCCAGCAGCTTAGTCCGGGGGTTAAAATACAATGAGCAGTTCTTC
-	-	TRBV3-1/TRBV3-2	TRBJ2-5	CASSQDGILQETQYF	TGTGCCAGCAGCCAAGACGGGATTCTACAAGAGACCCAGTACTTC
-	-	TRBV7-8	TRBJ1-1	CASSWRRGGRTEAFF	TGTGCCAGCAGCTGGCGTCGGGGTGGTCGAACTGAAGCTTTCTTT
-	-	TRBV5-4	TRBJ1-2	CASSLLQDYGYTF	TGTGCCAGCAGCTTGTTACAAGACTATGGCTACACCTTC
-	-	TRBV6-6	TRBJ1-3	CASFQTGSGNTIYF	TGTGCCAGCTTTCAGACGGGCTCTGGAAACACCATATATTTT
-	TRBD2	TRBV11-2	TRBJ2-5	CASSLRPGLAGETQYF	TGTGCCAGCAGCTTACGACCGGGACTAGCGGGAGAGACCCAGTACTTC
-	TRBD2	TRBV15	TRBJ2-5	CATSRVLAGVGGETQYF	TGTGCCACCAGCAGAGTACTAGCGGGAGTTGGGGGGGAGACCCAGTACTTC
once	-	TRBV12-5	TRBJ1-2	CASGLVSGGYGYTF	TGTGCTAGTGGTTTGGTATCGGGGGGTTATGGCTACACCTTC
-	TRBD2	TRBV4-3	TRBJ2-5	CASSPGLAETQYF	TGCGCCAGCAGCCCTGGACTAGCGGAGACCCAGTACTTC
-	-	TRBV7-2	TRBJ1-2	CASSFDSRTNYGYTF	TGTGCCAGCAGCTTTGACAGCCGGACTAACTATGGCTACACCTTC
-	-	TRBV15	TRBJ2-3	CATSRQPGVGTDTQYF	TGTGCCACCAGCAGACAGCCGGGGGTGGGCACAGATACGCAGTATTTT
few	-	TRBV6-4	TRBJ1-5	CASSRQVNQPQHF	TGTGCCAGCAGTAGACAGGTTAATCAGCCCCAGCATTTT
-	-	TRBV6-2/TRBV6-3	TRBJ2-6	CASSRGGGANVLTF	TGTGCCAGCAGCCGGGGCGGAGGGGCCAACGTCCTGACTTTC
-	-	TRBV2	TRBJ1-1	CASSEQGIGNTEAFF	TGTGCCAGCAGTGAACAGGGGATAGGGAACACTGAAGCTTTCTTT
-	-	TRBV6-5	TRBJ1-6	CASSYRRGLLHSPLHF	TGTGCCAGCAGTTATAGGAGGGGCCTTCTGCATTCACCCCTCCACTTT
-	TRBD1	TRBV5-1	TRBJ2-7	CASSTTGVHYEQYF	TGCGCCAGCAGCACGACAGGGGTTCACTACGAGCAGTACTTC
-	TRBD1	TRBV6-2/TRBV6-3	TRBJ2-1	CASSKTGWYEQFF	TGTGCCAGCAGCAAGACAGGGTGGTACGAGCAGTTCTTC
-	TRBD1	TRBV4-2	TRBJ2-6	CASSQETGVGANVLTF	TGTGCCAGCAGCCAAGAGACAGGGGTTGGGGCCAACGTCCTGACTTTC
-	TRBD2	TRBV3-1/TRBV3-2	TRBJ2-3	CASSQDLSWGGVTDTQYF	TGTGCCAGCAGCCAAGATCTCTCTTGGGGGGGGGTCACAGATACGCAGTATTTT
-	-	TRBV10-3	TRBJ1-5	CAVSGDLGNQPQHF	TGTGCCGTATCAGGGGATTTGGGCAATCAGCCCCAGCATTTT
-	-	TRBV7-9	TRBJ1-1	CASSLDATGYSEAFF	TGTGCCAGCAGCTTAGACGCTACAGGGTATTCTGAAGCTTTCTTT
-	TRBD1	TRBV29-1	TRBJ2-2	CSARGRLTPNTGELFF	TGCAGCGCAAGGGGGCGGCTTACTCCGAACACCGGGGAGCTGTTTTTT
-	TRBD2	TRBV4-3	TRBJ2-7	CASSLTSGRADEQYF	TGCGCCAGCAGCCTGACTAGCGGGAGGGCGGACGAGCAGTACTTC
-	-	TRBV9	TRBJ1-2	CASSPRGAFGYTF	TGTGCCAGCAGCCCACGGGGGGCCTTTGGCTACACCTTC
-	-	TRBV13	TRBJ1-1	CASSLALMNTEAFF	TGTGCCAGCAGCTTAGCACTGATGAACACTGAAGCTTTCTTT
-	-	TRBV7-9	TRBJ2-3	CASSLPDSLLTDTQYF	TGTGCCAGCAGCTTGCCCGACAGTTTACTCACAGATACGCAGTATTTT
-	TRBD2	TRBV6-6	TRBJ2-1	CASSYPTSGRFEQFF	TGTGCCAGCAGTTACCCGACTAGCGGGAGATTCGAGCAGTTCTTC
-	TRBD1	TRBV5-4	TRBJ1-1	CASSRGQGANTEAFF	TGTGCCAGCAGCCGGGGACAGGGGGCGAACACTGAAGCTTTCTTT
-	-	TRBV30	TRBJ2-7	CAWSRGVGAYEQYF	TGTGCCTGGAGCCGAGGGGTGGGGGCTTACGAGCAGTACTTC
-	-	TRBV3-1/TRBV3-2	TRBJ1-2	CASSQGNLRYGYTF	TGTGCCAGCAGCCAAGGAAACCTTAGATATGGCTACACCTTC
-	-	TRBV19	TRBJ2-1	CASSIDPSLLSSYNEQFF	TGTGCCAGTAGTATAGATCCCTCACTACTAAGCTCCTACAATGAGCAGTTCTTC
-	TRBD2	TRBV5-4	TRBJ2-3	CASSLEASGSSTDTQYF	TGTGCCAGCAGCTTGGAAGCTAGCGGGTCTAGCACAGATACGCAGTATTTT
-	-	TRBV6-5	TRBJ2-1	CASSPPTALDEQFF	TGTGCCAGCAGCCCGCCGACAGCTTTGGATGAGCAGTTCTTC
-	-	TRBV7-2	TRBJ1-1	CASSSEATMNTEAFF	TGTGCCAGCAGCTCCGAGGCCACAATGAACACTGAAGCTTTCTTT
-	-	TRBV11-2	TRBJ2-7	CASSLSSGGPAYEQYF	TGTGCCAGCAGCTTAAGCTCTGGCGGGCCGGCCTACGAGCAGTACTTC
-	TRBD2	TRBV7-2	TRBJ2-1	CASSLVPLAGAYNEQFF	TGTGCCAGCAGCTTAGTCCCACTAGCGGGGGCCTACAATGAGCAGTTCTTC
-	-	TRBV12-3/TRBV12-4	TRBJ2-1	CASSGERDNEQFF	TGTGCCAGCTCCGGGGAGCGGGACAATGAGCAGTTCTTC
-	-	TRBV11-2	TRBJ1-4	CASSFGTSEKLFF	TGTGCCAGCAGCTTCGGGACATCTGAAAAACTGTTTTTT